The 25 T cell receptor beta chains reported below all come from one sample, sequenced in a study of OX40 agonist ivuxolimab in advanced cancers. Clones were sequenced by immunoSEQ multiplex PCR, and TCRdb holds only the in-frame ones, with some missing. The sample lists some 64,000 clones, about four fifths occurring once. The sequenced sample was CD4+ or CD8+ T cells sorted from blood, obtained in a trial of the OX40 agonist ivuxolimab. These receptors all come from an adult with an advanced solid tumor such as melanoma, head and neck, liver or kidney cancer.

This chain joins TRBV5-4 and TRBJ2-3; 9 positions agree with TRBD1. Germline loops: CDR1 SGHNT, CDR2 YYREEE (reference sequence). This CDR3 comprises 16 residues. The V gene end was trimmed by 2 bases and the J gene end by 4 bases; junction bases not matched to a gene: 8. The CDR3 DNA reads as TGTGCCAGCAGCTTCTATCGGGACAGGGTTTCAGATACGCAGTATTTT. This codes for CASSFYRDRVSDTQYF. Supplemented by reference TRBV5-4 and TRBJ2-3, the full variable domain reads ETGVTQSPTHLIKTRGQQVTLRCSSQSGHNTVSWYQQALGQGPQFIFQYYREEENGRGNFPPRFSGLQFPNYSSELNVNALELDDSALYLCASSFYRDRVSDTQYFGPGTRLTVL.

In nucleotides, the CDR3 is TGTGCCAGTAGTACCGAATGGCGGGGGCGGACCGGGGAGCTGTTTTTT. It encodes CASSTEWRGRTGELFF. V gene TRBV19 combines with J gene TRBJ2-2, with D perhaps matching TRBD2 (7 bases). From germline, CDR1 is LNHDA and CDR2 SQIVND (reference sequence). This CDR3 spans 16 amino acids. V lost 4 bases and J 5 bases, leaving 17 bases between the germline ends.

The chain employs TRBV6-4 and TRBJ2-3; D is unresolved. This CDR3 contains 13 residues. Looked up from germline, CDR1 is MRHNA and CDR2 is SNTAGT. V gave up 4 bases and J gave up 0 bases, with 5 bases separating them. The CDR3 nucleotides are TGTGCCAGCAGTGGATCTAGCACAGATACGCAGTATTTT. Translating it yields CASSGSSTDTQYF.

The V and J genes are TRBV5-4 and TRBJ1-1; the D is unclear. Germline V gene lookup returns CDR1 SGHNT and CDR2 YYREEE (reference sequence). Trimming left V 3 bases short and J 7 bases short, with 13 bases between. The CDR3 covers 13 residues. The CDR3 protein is CASSYTRTGEAFF. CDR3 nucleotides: TGTGCCAGCAGCTATACACGGACGGGTGAAGCTTTCTTT.

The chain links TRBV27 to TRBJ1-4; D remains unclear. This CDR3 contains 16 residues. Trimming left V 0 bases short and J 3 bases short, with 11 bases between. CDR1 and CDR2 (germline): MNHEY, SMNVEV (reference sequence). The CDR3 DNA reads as TGTGCCAGCAGTTTATCCCTTTTAGGAGCTAATGAAAAACTGTTTTTT. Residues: CASSLSLLGANEKLFF.

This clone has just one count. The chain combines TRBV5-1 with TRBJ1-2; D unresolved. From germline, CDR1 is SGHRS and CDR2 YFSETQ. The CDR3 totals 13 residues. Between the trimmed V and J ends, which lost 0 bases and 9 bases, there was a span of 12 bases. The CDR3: CASSLGSGMSYTF. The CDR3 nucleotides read TGCGCCAGCAGCTTGGGCAGCGGGATGAGCTACACCTTC.

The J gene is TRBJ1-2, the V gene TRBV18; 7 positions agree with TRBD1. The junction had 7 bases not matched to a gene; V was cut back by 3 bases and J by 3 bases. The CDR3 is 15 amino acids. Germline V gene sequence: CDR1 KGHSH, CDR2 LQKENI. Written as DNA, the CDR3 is TGTGCCAGCTCACCGCAGGGGGTGGTTGACTATGGCTACACCTTC. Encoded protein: CASSPQGVVDYGYTF.

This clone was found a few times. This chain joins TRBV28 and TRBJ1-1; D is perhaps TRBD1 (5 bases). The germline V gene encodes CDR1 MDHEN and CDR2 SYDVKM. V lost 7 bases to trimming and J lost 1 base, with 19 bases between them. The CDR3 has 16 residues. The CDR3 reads CASTRDSPTRNTEAFF. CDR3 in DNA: TGTGCCAGCACGAGGGACTCTCCCACCCGGAACACTGAAGCTTTCTTT.

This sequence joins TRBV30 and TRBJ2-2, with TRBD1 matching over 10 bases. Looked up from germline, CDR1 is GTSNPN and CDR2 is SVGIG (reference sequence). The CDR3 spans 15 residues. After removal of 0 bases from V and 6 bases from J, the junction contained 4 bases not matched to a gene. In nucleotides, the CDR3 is TGTGCCTGGAGTGTGGGACAGGGGCTTTCCGGGGAGCTGTTTTTT. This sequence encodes CAWSVGQGLSGELFF.

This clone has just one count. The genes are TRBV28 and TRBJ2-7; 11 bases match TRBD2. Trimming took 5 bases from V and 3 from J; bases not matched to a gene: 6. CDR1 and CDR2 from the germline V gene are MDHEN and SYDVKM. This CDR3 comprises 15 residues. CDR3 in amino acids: CASSILAGGNYEQYF. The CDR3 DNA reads TGTGCCAGCAGTATTCTAGCGGGAGGAAACTACGAGCAGTACTTC.

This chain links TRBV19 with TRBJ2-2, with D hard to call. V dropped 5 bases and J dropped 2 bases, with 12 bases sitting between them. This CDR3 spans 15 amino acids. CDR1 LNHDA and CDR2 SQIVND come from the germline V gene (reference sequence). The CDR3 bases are TGTGCCAGTAGTGCGCAAGCGATCAACACCGGGGAGCTGTTTTTT. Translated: CASSAQAINTGELFF.

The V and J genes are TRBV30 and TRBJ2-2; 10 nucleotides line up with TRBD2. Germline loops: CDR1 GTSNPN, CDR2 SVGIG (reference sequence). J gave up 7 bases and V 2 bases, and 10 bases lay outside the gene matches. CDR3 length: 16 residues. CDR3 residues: CAWSRGLAGAIGELFF. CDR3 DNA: TGTGCCTGGAGTCGCGGGCTAGCGGGAGCCATCGGGGAGCTGTTTTTT.

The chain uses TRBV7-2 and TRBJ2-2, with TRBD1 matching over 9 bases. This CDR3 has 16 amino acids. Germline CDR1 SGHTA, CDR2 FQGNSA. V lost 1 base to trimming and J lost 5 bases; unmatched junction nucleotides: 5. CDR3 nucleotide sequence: TGTGCCAGCAGCTTAGAACAGGGGGCATGGACCGGGGAGCTGTTTTTT. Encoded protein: CASSLEQGAWTGELFF. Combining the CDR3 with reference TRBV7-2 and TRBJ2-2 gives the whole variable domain GAGVSQSPSNKVTEKGKDVELRCDPISGHTALYWYRQSLGQGLEFLIYFQGNSAPDKSGLPSDRFSAERTGGSVSTLTIQRTQQEDSAVYLCASSLEQGAWTGELFFGEGSRLTVL.

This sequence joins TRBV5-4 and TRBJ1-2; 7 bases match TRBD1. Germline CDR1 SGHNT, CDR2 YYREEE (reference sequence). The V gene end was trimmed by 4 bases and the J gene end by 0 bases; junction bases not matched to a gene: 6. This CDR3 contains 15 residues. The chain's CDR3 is CASSPRQGSNYGYTF. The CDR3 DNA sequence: TGTGCCAGCAGCCCTAGACAGGGTTCTAACTATGGCTACACCTTC.

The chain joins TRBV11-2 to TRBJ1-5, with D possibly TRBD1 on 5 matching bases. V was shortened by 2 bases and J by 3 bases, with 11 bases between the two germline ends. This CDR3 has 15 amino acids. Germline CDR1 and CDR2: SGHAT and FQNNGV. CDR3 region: CASSLSGTNNQPQHF. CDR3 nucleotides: TGTGCCAGCAGCTTATCCGGGACCAACAATCAGCCCCAGCATTTT.

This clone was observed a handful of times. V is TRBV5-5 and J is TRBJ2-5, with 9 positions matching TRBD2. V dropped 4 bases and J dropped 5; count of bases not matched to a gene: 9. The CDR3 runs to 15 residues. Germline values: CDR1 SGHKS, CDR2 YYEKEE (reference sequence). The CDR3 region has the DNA TGTGCCAGCAGCATAGATGGACTAGCGTTTGAGACCCAGTACTTC. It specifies CASSIDGLAFETQYF.

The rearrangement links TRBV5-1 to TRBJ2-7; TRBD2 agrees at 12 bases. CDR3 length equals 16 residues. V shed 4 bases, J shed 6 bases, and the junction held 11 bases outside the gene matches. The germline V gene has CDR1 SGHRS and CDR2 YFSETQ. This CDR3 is CASSRTTSGSEGEQYF. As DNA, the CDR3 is TGCGCCAGCAGCCGAACGACTAGCGGGAGTGAGGGCGAGCAGTACTTC.

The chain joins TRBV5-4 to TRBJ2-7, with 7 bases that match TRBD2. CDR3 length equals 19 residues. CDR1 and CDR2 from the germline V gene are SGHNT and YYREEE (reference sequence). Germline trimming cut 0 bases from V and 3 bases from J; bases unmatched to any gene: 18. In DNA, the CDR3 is TGTGCCAGCAGCTTGGGGGGTCTAGCGGAAAGAGGGACCCTCTACGAGCAGTACTTC. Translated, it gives CASSLGGLAERGTLYEQYF.

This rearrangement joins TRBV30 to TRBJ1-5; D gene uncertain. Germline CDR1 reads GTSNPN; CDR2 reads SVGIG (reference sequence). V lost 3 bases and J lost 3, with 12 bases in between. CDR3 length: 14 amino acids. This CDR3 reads CAWRSEQHNQPQHF. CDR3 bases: TGTGCCTGGAGATCCGAACAGCACAATCAGCCCCAGCATTTT. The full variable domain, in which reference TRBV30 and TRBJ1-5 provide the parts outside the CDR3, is SQTIHQWPATLVQPVGSPLSLECTVEGTSNPNLYWYRQAAGRGLQLLFYSVGIGQISSEVPQNLSASRPQDRQFILSSKKLLLSDSGFYLCAWRSEQHNQPQHFGDGTRLSIL.

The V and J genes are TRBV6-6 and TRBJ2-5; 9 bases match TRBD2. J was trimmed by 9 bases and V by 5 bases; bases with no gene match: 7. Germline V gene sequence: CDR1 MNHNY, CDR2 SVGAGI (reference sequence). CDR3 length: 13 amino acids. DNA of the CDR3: TGTGCCAGCAGTACCGGGACTAGCAGGCCCCAGTACTTC. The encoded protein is CASSTGTSRPQYF.

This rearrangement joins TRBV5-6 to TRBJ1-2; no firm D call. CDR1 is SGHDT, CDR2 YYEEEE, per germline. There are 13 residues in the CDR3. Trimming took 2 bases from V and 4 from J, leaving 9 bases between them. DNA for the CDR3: TGTGCCAGCAGCTTAGGGCAGATCTATGGCTACACCTTC. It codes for CASSLGQIYGYTF. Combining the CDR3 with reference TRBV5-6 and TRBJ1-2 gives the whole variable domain DAGVTQSPTHLIKTRGQQVTLRCSPKSGHDTVSWYQQALGQGPQFIFQYYEEEERQRGNFPDRFSGHQFPNYSSELNVNALLLGDSALYLCASSLGQIYGYTFGSGTRLTVV.

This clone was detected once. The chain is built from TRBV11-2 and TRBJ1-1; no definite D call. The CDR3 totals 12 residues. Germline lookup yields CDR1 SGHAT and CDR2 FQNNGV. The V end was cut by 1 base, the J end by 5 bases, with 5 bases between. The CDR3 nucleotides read TGTGCCAGCAGCTTAGCGGGGACTGAAGCTTTCTTT. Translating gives CASSLAGTEAFF.

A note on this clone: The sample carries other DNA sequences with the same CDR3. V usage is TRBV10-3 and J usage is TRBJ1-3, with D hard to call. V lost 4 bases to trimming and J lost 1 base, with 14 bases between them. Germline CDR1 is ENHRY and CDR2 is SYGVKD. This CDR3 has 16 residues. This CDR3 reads CAISGSAVLSGNTIYF. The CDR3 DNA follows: TGTGCCATCAGTGGCTCAGCGGTCTTATCTGGAAACACCATATATTTT.

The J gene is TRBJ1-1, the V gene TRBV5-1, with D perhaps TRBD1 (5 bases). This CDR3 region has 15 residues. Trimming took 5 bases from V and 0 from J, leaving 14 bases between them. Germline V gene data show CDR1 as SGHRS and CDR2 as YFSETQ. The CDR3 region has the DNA TGCGCCAGCAGAGATCGAGAGGGACTGAACACTGAAGCTTTCTTT. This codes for CASRDREGLNTEAFF.

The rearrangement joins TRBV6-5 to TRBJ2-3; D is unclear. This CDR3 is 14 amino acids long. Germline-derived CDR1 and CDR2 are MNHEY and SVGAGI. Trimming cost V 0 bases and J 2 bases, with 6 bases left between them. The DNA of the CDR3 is TGTGCCAGCAGTTACTCGGAGAACACAGATACGCAGTATTTT. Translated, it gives CASSYSENTDTQYF.